The 17 T cell receptor beta chains reported below all come from one sample, sequenced in a study of T cells after yellow fever vaccination. TCRdb reprocessed the 5' RACE reads via MiXCR and lists one record per CDR3 protein. The table lists about 300,000 distinct CDR3 sequences, around 7% of them singletons. This specimen consisted of PBMCs, obtained around 45 days after the first yellow fever vaccination. Source of these receptors: a man between 18 and 29 years old who received the YFV17D yellow fever vaccine.

The CDR3 bases are TGTGCCACCAGTGATTTGCTCCCTGGGACAGGGAGTGAAAAACTGTTTTTT. This sequence encodes CATSDLLPGTGSEKLFF. The chain joins TRBV24-1 to TRBJ1-4; 9 nucleotides agree with TRBD1. V lost 0 bases, J lost 7 bases, and 8 bases stayed unmatched. Germline CDR1 reads KGHDR; CDR2 reads SFDVKD. The CDR3 has 17 residues.

Concerning this clonotype: The germline gene is not matched at one end of the junction; a read error may be the cause. The chain has TRBV7-7 and TRBJ2-2, with 14 nucleotides matching TRBD2. The CDR3 consists of 16 residues. CDR1 and CDR2 from the germline V gene are SSHAT and FNYEAQ (reference sequence). The CDR3 region has the DNA TGTGCCAGCGGACTAGCGGGGGGCGGATACACCGGGGAGCTGTGTTTT. It encodes CASGLAGGGYTGELCF.

This clonotype was seen only a few times. CDR3 protein: CASSLAGLYTGELFF. The CDR3 nucleotides are TGTGCCAGCAGCTTAGCAGGGTTGTACACCGGGGAGCTGTTTTTT. This chain connects TRBV7-9 to TRBJ2-2; the D is unclear. The V and J ends lost 0 bases and 3 bases respectively, with 8 bases between them. The CDR3 totals 15 residues. In germline, CDR1 is SEHNR, CDR2 FQNEAQ (reference sequence). The full variable domain, completed using reference TRBV7-9 and TRBJ2-2, is DTGVSQNPRHKITKRGQNVTFRCDPISEHNRLYWYRQTLGQGPEFLTYFQNEAQLEKSRLLSDRFSAERPKGSFSTLEIQRTEQGDSAMYLCASSLAGLYTGELFFGEGSRLTVL.

This clonotype was seen more than once but under ten times. The V call is TRBV3-1, the J call TRBJ1-3, with no clear D. The CDR3 spans 14 residues. Germline CDR1 and CDR2: LGHDT and YNNKEL (reference sequence). With 2 bases removed from V and 2 bases from J, the gap between germline ends came to 7 bases. CDR3 in amino acids: CASSQPGAGNTIYF. The CDR3 nucleotides are TGTGCCAGCAGCCAACCCGGAGCTGGAAACACCATATATTTT.

This clonotype came up a few times. The chain carries TRBV20-1 and TRBJ2-7, with D possibly matching TRBD1 (5 bases). This CDR3 has 13 amino acids. Trimming took 1 base from V and 0 from J, leaving 7 bases between them. In germline, CDR1 is DFQATT, CDR2 SNEGSKA (reference sequence). The CDR3, as DNA: TGCAGTGCTAGAGGAAGGGGCTCCTACGAGCAGTACGTC. Translating it yields CSARGRGSYEQYV.

This clonotype was recorded a few times. The chain carries TRBV5-5 and TRBJ2-3; the D gene is possibly TRBD2 (5 bases). The CDR3 extends over 14 amino acids. Looked up from germline, CDR1 is SGHKS and CDR2 is YYEKEE (reference sequence). Trimming shortened V by 2 bases and J by 3 bases, and 10 bases separated the two germline ends. CDR3 residues: CASSFEGLTDTQYF. The DNA for the CDR3 is TGTGCCAGCAGCTTCGAGGGCCTGACAGATACGCAGTATTTT.

The J gene is TRBJ2-1, the V gene TRBV5-1, with TRBD1 as a possible D gene (5 bases). This CDR3 has 18 amino acids. V was trimmed by 4 bases and J by 0 bases, leaving 20 bases between them. The germline V gene encodes CDR1 SGHRS and CDR2 YFSETQ. The CDR3 loop reads CASSPMAETASSYNEQFF. In nucleotides, the CDR3 is TGCGCCAGCAGCCCCATGGCCGAGACAGCGAGCTCCTACAATGAGCAGTTCTTC.

The chain employs TRBV30 and TRBJ2-1; D remains unclear. V lost 4 bases, J lost 8 bases, and 9 bases lay in between. Germline loops: CDR1 GTSNPN, CDR2 SVGIG (reference sequence). CDR3 size: 11 residues. CDR3 in amino acids: CAWKDFHEQFF. The CDR3 DNA sequence: TGTGCCTGGAAGGATTTCCATGAGCAGTTCTTC.

The chain combines TRBV20-1 with TRBJ2-2, with 7 bases fitting TRBD1. Germline V gene sequence: CDR1 DFQATT, CDR2 SNEGSKA (reference sequence). V shed 3 bases and J 6 bases; nucleotides not matched to a gene: 4. The CDR3 loop spans 13 amino acids. CDR3 nucleotides: TGCAGTGCTAGGAGGCAGGGGGCCGGGGAGCTGTTTTTT. It yields the protein CSARRQGAGELFF.

This clonotype was seen repeatedly, ten times or more. V gene TRBV5-6 combines with J gene TRBJ2-6, with D tentatively TRBD1 (6 bases). The ends were cut back, 3 bases at V and 1 base at J, with 11 bases in the middle. The germline V gene has CDR1 SGHDT and CDR2 YYEEEE. The CDR3 length is 16 residues. This CDR3 reads CASSWGTGSGANVLTF. CDR3 coding DNA: TGTGCCAGCAGCTGGGGCACAGGGTCTGGGGCCAACGTCCTGACTTTC.

The chain carries TRBV7-3 and TRBJ2-2, with 8 bases lining up with TRBD2. CDR3 length: 17 residues. V lost 2 bases and J lost 10; bases outside the gene matches: 15. Germline CDR1 is SGHTA and CDR2 is FQGTGA. The CDR3 DNA sequence: TGTGCCAGCAGCTTAGGGGTTGCGGCGGGGGGCCCGGAGGAGCTGTTTTTT. This gives the protein CASSLGVAAGGPEELFF.

This clonotype has only a few counts. In DNA form, the CDR3 reads TGTGCCAGCAGTCCCACAGGGCCTCGTCAGCCCCAGCATTTT. Translated, it gives CASSPTGPRQPQHF. J is TRBJ1-5 and V is TRBV28, with D possibly being TRBD1 (6 bases). Between the trimmed V and J ends, which lost 5 bases and 6 bases, there was a span of 14 bases. CDR1 and CDR2 from the germline V gene are MDHEN and SYDVKM. The CDR3 has 14 amino acids.

V usage is TRBV7-2 and J usage is TRBJ1-2; no definite D call. Germline CDR1 SGHTA, CDR2 FQGNSA. The germline V and J ends were trimmed by 5 bases and 8 bases, with 15 bases remaining between them. The CDR3 has 13 residues. CDR3 nucleotide sequence: TGTGCCAGCAGCCCCGGCACCACGGGCGGCTACACCTTC. This translates into CASSPGTTGGYTF.

This clonotype turned up a few times. The V gene is TRBV18, the J gene TRBJ2-4; no firm D call. V dropped 1 base and J dropped 7 bases, with 23 bases sitting between them. In germline, CDR1 is KGHSH, CDR2 LQKENI. This CDR3 is 18 amino acids long. The chain's CDR3 is CASSPRTGTTYLRNIQYF. CDR3 in DNA: TGTGCCAGCTCACCACGTACCGGCACGACCTACCTTCGGAACATTCAGTACTTC.

This clonotype was observed a handful of times. J is TRBJ1-2 and V is TRBV7-6; 7 bases agree with TRBD1. Trimming took 5 bases from V and 3 from J; bases not matched to a gene: 6. Germline V lookup: CDR1 SGHVS, CDR2 FNYEAQ. The CDR3 length is 14 residues. CDR3 in DNA: TGTGCCAGCAGCGCCAATACAGGGGACTATGGCTACACCTTC. This translates into CASSANTGDYGYTF.

This clonotype has at least ten counts. This chain connects TRBV7-9 to TRBJ2-2; D is uncertain. CDR1 SEHNR and CDR2 FQNEAQ come from the germline V gene (reference sequence). The CDR3 contains 13 residues. V gave up 1 base and J gave up 4 bases, with 4 bases separating them. The CDR3 nucleotides read TGTGCCAGCAGCTTAGATCGCACCGGGGAGCTGTTTTTT. Translated: CASSLDRTGELFF.

This clonotype has at least ten counts. The V call is TRBV21-1, the J call TRBJ1-4; the table gives TRBD1 as D, unverified against the DNA. TRBV21-1 is annotated as a pseudogene. CDR3 length equals 13 residues. The CDR3 sequence: CASFFGGWEKLFF. CDR3 nucleotides: TGTGCCAGTTTTTTCGGGGGCTGGGAAAAACTGTTTTTT.